Included here is one T cell receptor beta chain sequence, with context. Sequencing used immunoSEQ multiplex PCR; TCRdb keeps in-frame clones, though not all of them. The repertoire holds about 230,000 clones, 86% seen once, with roughly 10% in the top ten. This entry belongs to a study of blood T cell repertoires in COVID-19. CDR3 length: 12 amino acids. V lost 3 bases to trimming and J lost 7 bases, with 9 bases between them. The chain carries TRBV12-3 or TRBV12-4 and TRBJ1-2; D may be TRBD1 (6 bases). This clonotype was obtained from a man aged 50 to 59 with COVID-19, enrolled during active disease. The specimen was peripheral blood. The CDR3 sequence is CASSFGQSGYTF. CDR3 nucleotide sequence: TGTGCCAGCAGTTTCGGACAGTCTGGCTACACCTTC.